This TCR beta chain comes out of a study of naive and memory T cell subsets. CMV status came from CD4+ IFNgamma after overnight CMV lysate stimulation. This clonotype was recorded at least ten times. Its antigen is still unknown. CDR3 length equals 16 residues. Per germline, CDR1 MNHEY and CDR2 SMNVEV (reference sequence). V lost 3 bases and J lost 6, with 15 bases in between. An equimolar mix of two oligonucleotides served as the beta constant-region primer for TRBC1 and TRBC2. The ligated cDNA underwent four PCR rounds using SP2 and nested alpha and beta constant-region primers. Ligation attached a single-stranded oligonucleotide with a 12-nucleotide UMI and the SP2 primer to the cDNA 3' end. One entry per CDR3 protein, called by TCRdb with MiXCR from the UMI-ligation and nested PCR reads. Of roughly 80,000 distinct CDR3 sequences in the sample, 8% to 9.5% were seen once. General study findings and limits: Findings for naive and memory subsets could not be checked against ground truth.

The chain recombines TRBV27 with TRBJ1-6; TRBD1 is a possible D gene (5 bases). The sequence was collected from a human donor in good health. Sequenced material: naive CD8+ T cells from blood. Written as DNA, the CDR3 is TGTGCCAGCAGTTTTGGTAGCCCGCAGGGTAATTCACCCCTCCACTTT. Translated: CASSFGSPQGNSPLHF.